This TCR beta chain was observed in a study of control samples from healthy donors and cancer patients. Data came from immunoSEQ multiplex PCR; TCRdb stores just in-frame clones and leaves some out. The data hold about 75,000 clones, with around 84% observed a single time. The germline V gene has CDR1 MNHNS and CDR2 SASEGT. This CDR3 is built from 13 residues. Trimming removed 2 bases from V and 9 bases from J; junction bases left unmatched: 4. This clone has only one observation. The sample comprised blood. The receptor was isolated from a man aged 50-60 years in good health. The rearrangement joins TRBV6-1 to TRBJ2-1, with 7 bases aligning to TRBD2. Here the CDR3 reads CASSEIAGFEQFF. The CDR3, as DNA: TGTGCCAGCAGTGAAATAGCGGGCTTTGAGCAGTTCTTC.